One sample yielded the 26 T cell receptor beta chains listed below, sequenced in a study of CD8 T cells in Susac syndrome. cDNA came from roughly 0.53 to 1 ug RNA primed by random hexamers. TCRdb analysed the immunoSEQ multiplex PCR reads with MiXCR anew, one entry per CDR3 protein. The data show hundreds of thousands of distinct CDR3 sequences, approximately 90% seen once. The sequencing input was CD8+ T cells from PBMCs. These receptors all stem from a human donor with multiple sclerosis.

The chain carries TRBV12-5 and TRBJ2-3; the D is unclear. The CDR3 totals 15 residues. CDR1 LGHNT and CDR2 FRNRAP come from the germline V gene. Deletions cut 2 bases from V and 6 bases from J, with 15 bases between. Here the CDR3 DNA reads TGTGCTAGTGGTTTGATTATGACCGGCTCTGATACGCAGTATTTT. This codes for CASGLIMTGSDTQYF.

The V and J genes are TRBV30 and TRBJ1-1, with a weak D call TRBD1 (5 bases). Trimming removed 0 bases at V and 0 bases at J, with 14 bases between. The CDR3 has 16 amino acids. Germline CDR1 reads GTSNPN; CDR2 reads SVGIG (reference sequence). The CDR3 loop is CAWSVSTWDLNTEAFF. The CDR3 region has the DNA TGTGCCTGGAGTGTTTCCACCTGGGACCTGAACACTGAAGCTTTCTTT.

The DNA for the CDR3 is TGTGCCAGCAGTTATCGACAGGGAGGGAGGGGAGAGACCCAGTACTTC. Its translation is CASSYRQGGRGETQYF. This chain links TRBV27 with TRBJ2-5; D might be TRBD1 or TRBD2, each matching 7 bases. The ends were cut back, 4 bases at V and 4 bases at J, with 19 bases in the middle. CDR1 and CDR2 (germline): MNHEY, SMNVEV (reference sequence). The CDR3 has 16 residues.

The chain uses TRBV12-3 or TRBV12-4 and TRBJ2-7; TRBD1 might be the D (6 bases). This CDR3 contains 13 residues. V lost 5 bases and J lost 6, with 14 bases in between. In DNA form, the CDR3 reads TGTGCCAGCAGTCTCACAGGGCGTCTCGAGCAGTACTTC. Protein: CASSLTGRLEQYF.

The rearrangement uses TRBV12-3 or TRBV12-4 and TRBJ2-1, with a possible D match to TRBD2 (5 bases). Trimming left V 3 bases short and J 13 bases short, with 10 bases between. The CDR3 length is 11 residues. This chain's CDR3 is CASSFGVRQFF. The CDR3 nucleotides are TGTGCCAGCAGTTTCGGGGTCCGTCAGTTCTTC.

This clonotype was recorded only once. The CDR3 DNA follows: TGTGCCAGCAGTTTAGTGTCAAAGGGCACTGAAGCTTTCTTT. As protein: CASSLVSKGTEAFF. The chain links TRBV12-3 or TRBV12-4 to TRBJ1-1, with D uncertain. The germline V and J ends were trimmed by 1 base and 4 bases, with 10 bases remaining between them. The CDR3 extends over 14 amino acids.

The V call is TRBV7-8, the J call TRBJ2-7, with 7 nucleotides matching TRBD2. In germline, CDR1 is SGHVS, CDR2 FQNEAQ. V dropped 5 bases and J dropped 4; count of bases not matched to a gene: 8. This CDR3 is 14 amino acids long. CDR3 DNA sequence: TGTGCCAGCAGCCGGAGGGAGGGCCAATACGAGCAGTACTTC. Translating gives CASSRREGQYEQYF.

The chain recombines TRBV4-2 with TRBJ1-5; D is undetermined. The CDR3 covers 13 residues. Trimming stripped 4 bases from V and 4 bases from J, with 8 bases between. CDR1 is LGHNA and CDR2 is YNFKEQ in the germline V gene. For the CDR3, the DNA is TGTGCCAGCAGCCCGGCAGTGAATCAGCCCCAGCATTTT. Translation: CASSPAVNQPQHF.

The V gene is TRBV29-1, the J gene TRBJ2-1, with D possibly called TRBD1 or TRBD2 (5 bases each). Germline CDR1 and CDR2: SQVTM and ANQGSEA. V dropped 7 bases and J dropped 4 bases, with 17 bases sitting between them. This CDR3 spans 14 amino acids. CDR3: CSARDGNLYNEQFF. CDR3 nucleotide sequence: TGCAGCGCCCGGGACGGAAACCTGTACAATGAGCAGTTCTTC.

The chain couples TRBV4-1 to TRBJ2-7; TRBD2 agrees at 10 bases. The CDR3 runs to 18 residues. With V trimmed by 1 base and J by 6 bases, 15 bases remained unmatched. The germline V gene encodes CDR1 MGHRA and CDR2 YSYEKL. The CDR3 loop reads CASSQGWIKSGRVSEQYF. CDR3 sequence (DNA): TGCGCCAGCAGCCAAGGATGGATTAAAAGCGGGAGGGTGAGCGAGCAGTACTTC.

V is TRBV5-8 and J is TRBJ2-7, with 8 bases lining up with TRBD1. The germline gives CDR1 SGHTS, CDR2 YDEGEE. J gave up 2 bases and V 4 bases, and 5 bases lay outside the gene matches. This CDR3 is 14 amino acids long. CDR3 loop: CASSQDRETYEQYF. Written as DNA, the CDR3 is TGTGCCAGCAGCCAGGACAGGGAGACCTACGAGCAGTACTTC.

J is TRBJ2-5 and V is TRBV7-9; D tentatively reads TRBD1 or TRBD2 (5 bases each). The CDR3 runs 16 residues. Germline-derived CDR1 and CDR2 are SEHNR and FQNEAQ (reference sequence). V was cut by 5 bases and J by 2 bases, with 18 bases left in between. The CDR3 protein is CASSPGTTIAQETQYF. For the CDR3, the DNA is TGTGCCAGCAGCCCCGGGACGACGATCGCTCAAGAGACCCAGTACTTC.

The J gene is TRBJ1-2, the V gene TRBV15, with D perhaps TRBD1 (6 bases). The CDR3 loop spans 14 amino acids. CDR1 and CDR2 (germline): LNHNV, YYDKDF (reference sequence). The ends were cut back, 1 base at V and 8 bases at J, with 14 bases in the middle. CDR3 DNA: TGTGCCACCAGCAGAGGGGACGCAGGGGACGGCTACACCTTC. Encoded protein: CATSRGDAGDGYTF.

This chain links TRBV4-3 with TRBJ2-3; D uncertain. Germline V CDR1 and CDR2: LGHNA, YSLEER. CDR3 length: 20 amino acids. The V gene lost 1 base and the J gene lost 5 bases, with 28 bases spanning the gap. CDR3 coding DNA: TGCGCCAGCAGCCAAGGCCCCCTCCGTGAGGTCGGCGCCTCAGAAGATACGCAGTATTTT. Translating gives CASSQGPLREVGASEDTQYF.

The rearrangement uses TRBV15 and TRBJ1-4; possibly TRBD1 for D (5 bases). This CDR3 region has 14 residues. V lost 3 bases and J 8 bases, leaving 13 bases between the germline ends. Germline V CDR1 and CDR2: LNHNV, YYDKDF (reference sequence). This CDR3 is CATSSSTVGEKLFF. CDR3 in DNA: TGTGCCACCAGCAGCTCGACAGTCGGAGAAAAACTGTTTTTT.

This rearrangement joins TRBV13 to TRBJ2-2, with D maybe TRBD1 (6 bases). V was shortened by 5 bases and J by 0 bases, with 13 bases between the two germline ends. Germline CDR1 and CDR2: PRHDT and FYEKMQ (reference sequence). The CDR3 extends over 16 amino acids. CDR3 bases: TGTGCCAGCAGCCCCCCGGGGACACCGAACACCGGGGAGCTGTTTTTT. It encodes CASSPPGTPNTGELFF.

The rearrangement uses TRBV11-3 and TRBJ1-1; 10 nucleotides agree with TRBD1. V was pared by 4 bases and J by 3 bases, with 14 bases of the junction left unmatched. The length of the CDR3 is 18 residues. CDR1 SGHNT and CDR2 YENEEA come from the germline V gene. The CDR3 DNA follows: TGTGCCAGCAGCTCCCTTGGAGCGGGACAGGGGATGGACACTGAAGCTTTCTTT. Protein product: CASSSLGAGQGMDTEAFF.

The chain uses TRBV29-1 and TRBJ2-7; 9 nucleotides align to TRBD2. The germline CDR1 and CDR2 sequences are SQVTM and ANQGSEA. The junction had 18 bases not matched to a gene; V was cut back by 0 bases and J by 6 bases. The CDR3 has 18 amino acids. CDR3 nucleotide sequence: TGCAGCGTTGAAGATAGGGGAAGCCCGGGACTAGCAGAATTCGAGCAGTACTTC. It translates to CSVEDRGSPGLAEFEQYF.

The chain carries TRBV9 and TRBJ2-1, with a possible D match to TRBD1 (7 bases). V was trimmed by 3 bases and J by 7 bases, leaving 14 bases between them. The CDR3 contains 14 residues. The germline V gene has CDR1 SGDLS and CDR2 YYNGEE. For the CDR3, the DNA is TGTGCCAGCAGCGGCCGACAGGGAGGTAATGAGCAGTTCTTC. Its translation is CASSGRQGGNEQFF. The variable domain in full, completed from reference TRBV9 and TRBJ2-1, reads DSGVTQTPKHLITATGQRVTLRCSPRSGDLSVYWYQQSLDQGLQFLIQYYNGEERAKGNILERFSAQQFPDLHSELNLSSLELGDSALYFCASSGRQGGNEQFFGPGTRLTVL.

This sequence joins TRBV25-1 and TRBJ2-3, with D possibly being TRBD2 (6 bases). The CDR3 covers 16 residues. The V gene lost 2 bases and the J gene lost 0 bases, with 12 bases spanning the gap. Germline CDR1 reads MGHDK; CDR2 reads SYGVNS. In DNA form, the CDR3 reads TGTGCCAGCAGTGAAGGGCTAGCGATAAGCACAGATACGCAGTATTTT. Its translation: CASSEGLAISTDTQYF.

The chain recombines TRBV9 with TRBJ2-7; D unclear. The CDR3 sequence is 14 residues long. Trimming cost V 5 bases and J 5 bases, with 17 bases left between them. The germline CDR1 and CDR2 sequences are SGDLS and YYNGEE. This CDR3 is CASSPGPSPNEQYF. The CDR3 DNA follows: TGTGCCAGCAGTCCGGGCCCCTCCCCCAACGAGCAGTACTTC.

V and J are TRBV4-2 and TRBJ2-3; 8 positions agree with TRBD2. This CDR3 comprises 17 residues. Germline V gene data show CDR1 as LGHNA and CDR2 as YNFKEQ. V shed 4 bases and J 2 bases; nucleotides not matched to a gene: 11. The DNA of the CDR3 is TGTGCCAGCAGCCCCGCGCCGGCTAGCGGGTTCACAGATACGCAGTATTTT. Its protein is CASSPAPASGFTDTQYF.

The chain is built from TRBV19 and TRBJ1-5; D is unclear. CDR3 size: 13 residues. Trimming left V 3 bases short and J 5 bases short, with 8 bases between. The germline gives CDR1 LNHDA, CDR2 SQIVND (reference sequence). CDR3 DNA: TGTGCCAGTAGTATGGTTGCTCATCAGCCCCAGCATTTT. Its translation is CASSMVAHQPQHF.

The chain couples TRBV6-6 to TRBJ2-7, with D uncertain. Germline CDR1 and CDR2: MNHNY and SVGAGI (reference sequence). CDR3 length: 14 residues. V lost 2 bases and J 0 bases, leaving 8 bases between the germline ends. CDR3 nucleotide sequence: TGTGCCAGCAGTTACGATACGAGCTCCTACGAGCAGTACTTC. Translating it yields CASSYDTSSYEQYF.

The V and J genes are TRBV5-6 and TRBJ2-1; D perhaps matches TRBD2 (5 bases). The CDR3 runs 13 residues. In germline, CDR1 is SGHDT, CDR2 YYEEEE. The germline V and J ends were trimmed by 0 bases and 14 bases, with 15 bases remaining between them. The CDR3 DNA sequence: TGTGCCAGCAGCTTGGCCGGGGTATTTAGGGAGTTCTTC. It translates to CASSLAGVFREFF.

The chain couples TRBV30 to TRBJ1-2; D is possibly TRBD1 (5 bases). V was pared by 4 bases and J by 8 bases, with 17 bases between. The germline V gene encodes CDR1 GTSNPN and CDR2 SVGIG (reference sequence). This CDR3 is 13 amino acids long. CDR3 sequence: CAWTIIQGFGYTF. CDR3 sequence (DNA): TGTGCCTGGACCATAATTCAGGGTTTCGGCTACACCTTC.